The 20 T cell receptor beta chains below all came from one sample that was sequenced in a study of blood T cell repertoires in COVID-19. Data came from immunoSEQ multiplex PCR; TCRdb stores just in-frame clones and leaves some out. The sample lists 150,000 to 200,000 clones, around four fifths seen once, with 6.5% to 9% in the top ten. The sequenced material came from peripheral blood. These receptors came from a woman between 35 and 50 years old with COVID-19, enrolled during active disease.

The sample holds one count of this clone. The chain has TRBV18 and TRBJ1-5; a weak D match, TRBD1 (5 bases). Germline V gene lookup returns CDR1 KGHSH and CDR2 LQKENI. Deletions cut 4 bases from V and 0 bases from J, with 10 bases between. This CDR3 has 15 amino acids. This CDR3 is CASSRSGFSNQPQHF. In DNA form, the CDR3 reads TGTGCCAGCTCACGATCAGGGTTTAGCAATCAGCCCCAGCATTTT.

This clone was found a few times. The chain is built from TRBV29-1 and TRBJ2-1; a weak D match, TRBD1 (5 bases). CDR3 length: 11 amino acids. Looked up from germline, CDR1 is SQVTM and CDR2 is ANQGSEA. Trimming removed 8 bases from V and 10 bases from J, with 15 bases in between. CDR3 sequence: CSKITGNEQFF. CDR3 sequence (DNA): TGCAGCAAAATAACAGGTAACGAGCAGTTCTTC.

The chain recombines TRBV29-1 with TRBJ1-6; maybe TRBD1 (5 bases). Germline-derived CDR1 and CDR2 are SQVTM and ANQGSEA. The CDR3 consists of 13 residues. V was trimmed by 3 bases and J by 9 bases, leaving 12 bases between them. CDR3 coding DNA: TGCAGCGTTGATCGGGGGAAGGGTTCACCCCTCCACTTT. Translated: CSVDRGKGSPLHF.

The CDR3 is CASSPRGGDSMNTEAFF. The CDR3, as DNA: TGCGCCAGCAGCCCCCGGGGGGGGGATTCCATGAACACTGAAGCTTTCTTT. V gene TRBV4-1 combines with J gene TRBJ1-1; D is perhaps TRBD1 (5 bases). Per the germline V gene, CDR1 is MGHRA and CDR2 is YSYEKL. Trimming cost V 4 bases and J 0 bases, with 18 bases left between them. This CDR3 region has 17 residues.

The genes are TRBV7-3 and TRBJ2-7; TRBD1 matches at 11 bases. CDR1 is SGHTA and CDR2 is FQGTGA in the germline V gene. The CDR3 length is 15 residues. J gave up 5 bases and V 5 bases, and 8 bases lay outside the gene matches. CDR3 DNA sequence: TGTGCCAGCAGCCCCTCAGGACAGGGGGCACACGAGCAGTACTTC. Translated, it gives CASSPSGQGAHEQYF.

CDR3 region: CASSRVLAGARTDTQYF. Here the CDR3 DNA reads TGTGCCAGCAGTAGAGTTCTAGCGGGAGCGAGGACAGATACGCAGTATTTT. The chain uses TRBV7-8 and TRBJ2-3; 10 bases line up with TRBD2. Germline V gene sequence: CDR1 SGHVS, CDR2 FQNEAQ. The CDR3 extends over 17 amino acids. J lost 3 bases, V lost 6 bases, and 12 bases had no gene match.

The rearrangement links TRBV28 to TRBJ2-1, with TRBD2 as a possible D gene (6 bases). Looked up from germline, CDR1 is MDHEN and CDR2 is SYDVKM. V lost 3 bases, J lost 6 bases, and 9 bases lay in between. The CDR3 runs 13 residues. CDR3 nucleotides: TGTGCCAGCAGTTTTACTAGCATCAATGAGCAGTTCTTC. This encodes CASSFTSINEQFF.

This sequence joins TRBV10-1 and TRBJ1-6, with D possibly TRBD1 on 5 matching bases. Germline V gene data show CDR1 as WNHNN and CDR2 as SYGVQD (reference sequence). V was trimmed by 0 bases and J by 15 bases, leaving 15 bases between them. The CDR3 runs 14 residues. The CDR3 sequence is CASSESPGQSVLHF. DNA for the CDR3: TGCGCCAGCAGTGAGTCGCCAGGGCAGTCGGTCCTCCACTTT.

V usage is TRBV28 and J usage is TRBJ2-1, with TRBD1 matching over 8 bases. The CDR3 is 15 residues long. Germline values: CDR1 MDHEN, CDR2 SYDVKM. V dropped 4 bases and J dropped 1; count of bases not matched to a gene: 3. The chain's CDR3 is CASSSRGRSYNEQFF. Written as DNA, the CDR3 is TGTGCCAGCAGTTCCAGGGGGCGGTCCTACAATGAGCAGTTCTTC.

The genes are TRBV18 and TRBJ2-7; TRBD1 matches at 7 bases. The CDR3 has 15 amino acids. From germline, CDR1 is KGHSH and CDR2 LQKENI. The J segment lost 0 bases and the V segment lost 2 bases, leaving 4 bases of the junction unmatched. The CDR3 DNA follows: TGTGCCAGCTCACCAGACAGGGCCCCCTCCTACGAGCAGTACTTC. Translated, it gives CASSPDRAPSYEQYF.

CDR3 in DNA: TGTGCCAGCAGCTTAAACGTTGGCAGTTCCTATGGCTACACCTTC. It encodes CASSLNVGSSYGYTF. The gene calls are TRBV5-6 and TRBJ1-2; D not certain. The CDR3 runs to 15 residues. Germline V CDR1 and CDR2: SGHDT, YYEEEE. The V gene lost 2 bases and the J gene lost 4 bases, with 15 bases spanning the gap. Looking up the rest from reference TRBV5-6 and TRBJ1-2 gives the full variable domain: DAGVTQSPTHLIKTRGQQVTLRCSPKSGHDTVSWYQQALGQGPQFIFQYYEEEERQRGNFPDRFSGHQFPNYSSELNVNALLLGDSALYLCASSLNVGSSYGYTFGSGTRLTVV.

Here the CDR3 reads CANGDTGELFF. In DNA, the CDR3 is TGTGCCAACGGTGACACCGGGGAGCTGTTTTTT. The V and J genes are TRBV12-3 or TRBV12-4 and TRBJ2-2; D unclear. There are 11 residues in the CDR3. V was shortened by 10 bases and J by 3 bases, with 6 bases between the two germline ends.

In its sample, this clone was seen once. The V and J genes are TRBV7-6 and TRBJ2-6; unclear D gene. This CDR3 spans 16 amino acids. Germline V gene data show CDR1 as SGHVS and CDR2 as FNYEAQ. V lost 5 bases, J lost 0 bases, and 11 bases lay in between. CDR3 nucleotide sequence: TGTGCCAGCAGCGCCCGACACGCCTCTGGGGCCAACGTCCTGACTTTC. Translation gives CASSARHASGANVLTF.

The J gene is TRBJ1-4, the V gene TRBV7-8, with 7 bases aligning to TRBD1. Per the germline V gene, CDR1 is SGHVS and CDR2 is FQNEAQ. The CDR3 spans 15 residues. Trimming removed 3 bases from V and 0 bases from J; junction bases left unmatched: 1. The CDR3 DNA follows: TGTGCCAGCAGCTTCGGGACAGCAACTAATGAAAAACTGTTTTTT. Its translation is CASSFGTATNEKLFF. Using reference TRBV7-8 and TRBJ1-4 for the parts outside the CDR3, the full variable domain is GAGVSQSPRYKVAKRGQDVALRCDPISGHVSLFWYQQALGQGPEFLTYFQNEAQLDKSGLPSDRFFAERPEGSVSTLKIQRTQQEDSAVYLCASSFGTATNEKLFFGSGTQLSVL.

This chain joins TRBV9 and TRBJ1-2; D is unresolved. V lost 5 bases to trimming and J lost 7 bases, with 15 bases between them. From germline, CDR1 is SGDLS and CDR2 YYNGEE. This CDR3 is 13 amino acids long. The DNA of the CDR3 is TGTGCCAGCAGTCCAACGATTGACATTGGCTACACCTTC. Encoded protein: CASSPTIDIGYTF.

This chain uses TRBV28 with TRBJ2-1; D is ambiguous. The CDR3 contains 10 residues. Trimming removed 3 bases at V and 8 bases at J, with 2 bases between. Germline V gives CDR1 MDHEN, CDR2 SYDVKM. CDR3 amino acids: CASSFYEQFF. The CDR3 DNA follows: TGTGCCAGCAGTTTCTATGAGCAGTTCTTC. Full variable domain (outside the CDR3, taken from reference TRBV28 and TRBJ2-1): DVKVTQSSRYLVKRTGEKVFLECVQDMDHENMFWYRQDPGLGLRLIYFSYDVKMKEKGDIPEGYSVSREKKERFSLILESASTNQTSMYLCASSFYEQFFGPGTRLTVL.

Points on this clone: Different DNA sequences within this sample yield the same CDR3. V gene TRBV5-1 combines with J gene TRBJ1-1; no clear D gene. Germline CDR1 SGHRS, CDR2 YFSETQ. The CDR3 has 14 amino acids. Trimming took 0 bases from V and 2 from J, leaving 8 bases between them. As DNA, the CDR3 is TGCGCCAGCAGCTTGGTGGCGGGCAACACTGAAGCTTTCTTT. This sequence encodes CASSLVAGNTEAFF.

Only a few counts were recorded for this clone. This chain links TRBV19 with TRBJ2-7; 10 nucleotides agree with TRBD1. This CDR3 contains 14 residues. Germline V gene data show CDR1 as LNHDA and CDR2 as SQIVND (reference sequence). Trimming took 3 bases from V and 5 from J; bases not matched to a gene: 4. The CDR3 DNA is TGTGCCAGTAGTATCGACAGGGGGCCAAACGAGCAGTACTTC. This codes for CASSIDRGPNEQYF.

CDR3 nucleotide sequence: TGCGCCAGCAGCCGTCAAGGACAGGGCGCAGAGACCCAGTACTTC. It codes for CASSRQGQGAETQYF. The chain employs TRBV5-1 and TRBJ2-5, with 8 bases lining up with TRBD1. V dropped 4 bases and J dropped 4; count of bases not matched to a gene: 9. This CDR3 has 15 residues. The V gene's germline CDR1 is SGHRS and CDR2 YFSETQ.

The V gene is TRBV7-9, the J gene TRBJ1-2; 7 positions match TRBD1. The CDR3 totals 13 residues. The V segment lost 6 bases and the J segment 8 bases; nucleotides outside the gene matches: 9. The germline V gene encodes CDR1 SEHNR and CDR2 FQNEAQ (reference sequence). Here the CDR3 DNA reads TGTGCCAGCAGGCAGAAACAGGGGCACGGCTACACCTTC. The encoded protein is CASRQKQGHGYTF.